This TCR beta chain was sequenced during a study of STAT5B mutations in CD4+ large granular lymphocyte leukemia. The length of the CDR3 is 12 residues. The germline CDR1 and CDR2 sequences are SEHNR and FQNEAQ (reference sequence). V was pared by 2 bases and J by 6 bases, with 6 bases between. Clones were sequenced by immunoSEQ multiplex PCR, and TCRdb holds only the in-frame ones, with some missing. The table includes about 28,000 clones, 70% to 85% detected once. J is TRBJ2-3 and V is TRBV7-9, with unresolved D. The material sequenced was CD4+ T cells from blood buffy coats. The source is a human donor in good health. CDR3 sequence: CASSLLGDTQYF. DNA for the CDR3: TGTGCCAGCAGCTTATTGGGGGATACGCAGTATTTT.